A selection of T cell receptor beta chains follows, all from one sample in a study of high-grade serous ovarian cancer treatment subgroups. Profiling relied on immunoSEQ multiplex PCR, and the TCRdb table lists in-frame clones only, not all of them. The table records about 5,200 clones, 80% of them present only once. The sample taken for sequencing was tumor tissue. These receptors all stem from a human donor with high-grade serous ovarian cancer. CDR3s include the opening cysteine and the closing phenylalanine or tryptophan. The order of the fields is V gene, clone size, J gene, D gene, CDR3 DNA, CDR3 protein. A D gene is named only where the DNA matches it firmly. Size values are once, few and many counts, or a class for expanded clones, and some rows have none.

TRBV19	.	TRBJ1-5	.	TGTGCCAGTAGTCGAGGGAGACAGGCTAATCAGCCCCAGCATTTT	CASSRGRQANQPQHF
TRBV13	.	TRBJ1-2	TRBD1	TGTGCCAGCAGCGGGACAGGGAACTATGGCTACACCTTC	CASSGTGNYGYTF
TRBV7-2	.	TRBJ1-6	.	TGTGCCAGCAGCTTAGCGCTTTTGCGGAGCTCCTATAATTCACCCCTCCACTTT	CASSLALLRSSYNSPLHF
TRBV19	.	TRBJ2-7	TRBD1	TGTGCCAGTAGACACACGGGACAGGGCTACGAGCAGTACTTC	CASRHTGQGYEQYF
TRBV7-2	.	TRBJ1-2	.	TGTGCCAGCAGCTTAGCACAGCCTAACTATGGCTACACCTTC	CASSLAQPNYGYTF
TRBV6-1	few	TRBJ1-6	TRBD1	TGTGCCACGGCAGGGGGCTTTTCACCCCTCCACTTT	CATAGGFSPLHF
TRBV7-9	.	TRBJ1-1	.	TGTGCCAGCAGCTCTATTTCAGGGAAGACTGAAGCTTTCTTT	CASSSISGKTEAFF
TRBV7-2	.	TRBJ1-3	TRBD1	TGTGCCAGCAGCTTAATTCATCAGGGGGCCCAGGGGAACACCATATATTTT	CASSLIHQGAQGNTIYF
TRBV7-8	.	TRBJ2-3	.	TGTGCCAGCGGCCTCCGCGCTAGCACAGATACGCAGTATTTT	CASGLRASTDTQYF
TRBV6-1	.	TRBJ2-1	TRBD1	TGTGCCAGCAGTGAAGCCGGACAGGGGGCCGGGGTGCAGTTCTTC	CASSEAGQGAGVQFF
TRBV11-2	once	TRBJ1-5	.	TGTGCCAGCAGCCCGGGGTGGGGGGATAGCAATCAGCCCCAGCATTTT	CASSPGWGDSNQPQHF
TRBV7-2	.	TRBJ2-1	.	TGTGCCAGCAGCTTTAACTTCGGATCGTACAATGAGCAGTTCTTC	CASSFNFGSYNEQFF
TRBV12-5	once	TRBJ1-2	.	TGTGCTAGTGGCTTAGGCAGAAAGGGCGTCAATGGCTACACCTTC	CASGLGRKGVNGYTF